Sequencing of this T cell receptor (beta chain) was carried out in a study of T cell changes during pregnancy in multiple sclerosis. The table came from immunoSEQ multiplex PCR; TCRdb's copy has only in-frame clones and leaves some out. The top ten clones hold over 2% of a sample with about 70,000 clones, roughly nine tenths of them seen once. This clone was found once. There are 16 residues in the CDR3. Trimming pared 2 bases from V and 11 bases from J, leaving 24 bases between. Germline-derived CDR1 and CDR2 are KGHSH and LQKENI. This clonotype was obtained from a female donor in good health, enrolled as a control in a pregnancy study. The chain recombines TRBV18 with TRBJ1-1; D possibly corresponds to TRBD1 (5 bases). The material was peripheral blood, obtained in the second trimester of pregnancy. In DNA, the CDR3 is TGTGCCAGCTCACCATTCGGGTCGAGACAAGGGGTCGGGGCTTTCTTT. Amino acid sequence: CASSPFGSRQGVGAFF.